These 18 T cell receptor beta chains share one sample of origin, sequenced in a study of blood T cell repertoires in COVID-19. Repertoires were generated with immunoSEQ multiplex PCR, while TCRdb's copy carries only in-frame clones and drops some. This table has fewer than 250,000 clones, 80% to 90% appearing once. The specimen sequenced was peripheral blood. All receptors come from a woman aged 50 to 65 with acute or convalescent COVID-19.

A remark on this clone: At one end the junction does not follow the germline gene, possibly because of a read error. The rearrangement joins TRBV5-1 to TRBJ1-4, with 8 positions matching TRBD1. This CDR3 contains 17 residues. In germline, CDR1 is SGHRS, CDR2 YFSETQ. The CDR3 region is CASSLHGQGPATNEKLF. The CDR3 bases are TGCGCCAGCAGCTTACACGGACAGGGCCCTGCAACTAATGAAAAACTTTTT. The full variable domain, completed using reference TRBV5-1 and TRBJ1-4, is KAGVTQTPRYLIKTRGQQVTLSCSPISGHRSVSWYQQTPGQGLQFLFEYFSETQRNKGNFPGRFSGRQFSNSRSEMNVSTLELGDSALYLCASSLHGQGPATNEKLFGSGTQLSVL.

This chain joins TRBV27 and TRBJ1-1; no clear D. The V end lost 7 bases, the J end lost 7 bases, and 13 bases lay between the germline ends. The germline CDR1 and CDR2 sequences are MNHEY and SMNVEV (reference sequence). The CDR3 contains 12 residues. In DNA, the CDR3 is TGTGCCAGCAAGATTGGAGGCCATGAAGCTTTCTTT. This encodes CASKIGGHEAFF.

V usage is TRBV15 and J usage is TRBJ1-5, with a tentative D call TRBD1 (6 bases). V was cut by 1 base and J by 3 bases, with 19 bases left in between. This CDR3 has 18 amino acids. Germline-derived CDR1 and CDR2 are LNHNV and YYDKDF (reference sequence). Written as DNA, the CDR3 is TGTGCCACCAGCAGAGCGATTCTTCGGACAGCACACAATCAGCCCCAGCATTTT. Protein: CATSRAILRTAHNQPQHF.

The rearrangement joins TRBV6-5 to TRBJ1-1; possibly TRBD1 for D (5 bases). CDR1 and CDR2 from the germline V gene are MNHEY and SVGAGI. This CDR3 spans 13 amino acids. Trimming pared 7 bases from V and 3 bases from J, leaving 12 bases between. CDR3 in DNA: TGTGCCAGCACCGACGGGGGGGACACTGAAGCTTTCTTT. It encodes CASTDGGDTEAFF.

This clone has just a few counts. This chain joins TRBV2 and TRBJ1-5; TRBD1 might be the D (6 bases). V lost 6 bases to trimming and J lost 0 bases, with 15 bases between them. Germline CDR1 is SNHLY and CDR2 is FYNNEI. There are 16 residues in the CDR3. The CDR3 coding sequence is TGTGCCAGCAGCTATACCGGGACAATTAGCAATCAGCCCCAGCATTTT. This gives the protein CASSYTGTISNQPQHF.

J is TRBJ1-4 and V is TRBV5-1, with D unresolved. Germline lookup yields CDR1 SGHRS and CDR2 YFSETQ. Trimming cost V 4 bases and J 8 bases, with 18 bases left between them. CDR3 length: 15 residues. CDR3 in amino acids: CASSPQAGVKEKLFF. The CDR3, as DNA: TGCGCCAGCAGCCCCCAAGCCGGGGTGAAAGAAAAACTGTTTTTT.

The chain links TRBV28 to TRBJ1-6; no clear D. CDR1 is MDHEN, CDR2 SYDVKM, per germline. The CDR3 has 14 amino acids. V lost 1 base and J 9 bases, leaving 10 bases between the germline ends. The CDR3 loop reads CASSLSNTGSPLHF. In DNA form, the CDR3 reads TGTGCCAGCAGTTTATCTAACACGGGTTCACCCCTCCACTTT.

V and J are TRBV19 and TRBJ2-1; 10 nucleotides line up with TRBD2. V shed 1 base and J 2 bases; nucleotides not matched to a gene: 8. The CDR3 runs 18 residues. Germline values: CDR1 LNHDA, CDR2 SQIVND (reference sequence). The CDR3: CASSIGDSGRLTYNEQFF. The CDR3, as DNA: TGTGCCAGTAGTATAGGCGATAGCGGGAGGCTAACCTACAATGAGCAGTTCTTC.

CDR3 bases: TGTGCCAGCAGCTCTAGCGGGAAAGGCTACAATGAGCAGTTCTTC. Translation: CASSSSGKGYNEQFF. This chain joins TRBV7-2 and TRBJ2-1, with 9 bases lining up with TRBD2. The CDR3 runs 15 residues. V dropped 4 bases and J dropped 3; count of bases not matched to a gene: 4. Germline lookup yields CDR1 SGHTA and CDR2 FQGNSA.

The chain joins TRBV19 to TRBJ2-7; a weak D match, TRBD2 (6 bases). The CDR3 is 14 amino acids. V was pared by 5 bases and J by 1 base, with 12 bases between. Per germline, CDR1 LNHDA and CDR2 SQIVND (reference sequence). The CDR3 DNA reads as TGTGCCAGTAGTGTCACTAGCTCTTCCTACGAGCAGTACTTC. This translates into CASSVTSSSYEQYF.

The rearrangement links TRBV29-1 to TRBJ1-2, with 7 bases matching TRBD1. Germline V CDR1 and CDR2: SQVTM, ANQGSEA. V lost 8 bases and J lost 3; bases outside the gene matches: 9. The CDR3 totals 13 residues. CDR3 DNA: TGCAGCTTCCGACAGGGAGCGGACTATGGCTACACCTTC. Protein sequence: CSFRQGADYGYTF.

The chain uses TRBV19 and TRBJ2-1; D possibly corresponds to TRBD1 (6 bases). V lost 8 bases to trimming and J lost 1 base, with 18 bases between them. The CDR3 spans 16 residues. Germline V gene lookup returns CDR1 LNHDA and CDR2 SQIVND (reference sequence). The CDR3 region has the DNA TGTGCCAGTGGGGGCTACGTCTCAAGGTCCTACAATGAGCAGTTCTTC. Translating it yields CASGGYVSRSYNEQFF.

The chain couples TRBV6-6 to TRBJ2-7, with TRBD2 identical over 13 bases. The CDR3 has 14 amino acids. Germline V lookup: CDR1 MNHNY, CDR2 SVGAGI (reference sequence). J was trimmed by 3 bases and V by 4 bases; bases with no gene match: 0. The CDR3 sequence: CASSWTSGSYEQYF. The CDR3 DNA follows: TGTGCCAGCAGTTGGACTAGCGGGAGCTACGAGCAGTACTTC.

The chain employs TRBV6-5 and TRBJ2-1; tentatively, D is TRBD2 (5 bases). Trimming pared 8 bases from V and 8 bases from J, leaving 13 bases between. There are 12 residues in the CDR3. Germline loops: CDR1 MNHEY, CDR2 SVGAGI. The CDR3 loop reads CASRELGDEQFF. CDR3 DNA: TGTGCCAGCCGGGAACTTGGGGATGAGCAGTTCTTC.

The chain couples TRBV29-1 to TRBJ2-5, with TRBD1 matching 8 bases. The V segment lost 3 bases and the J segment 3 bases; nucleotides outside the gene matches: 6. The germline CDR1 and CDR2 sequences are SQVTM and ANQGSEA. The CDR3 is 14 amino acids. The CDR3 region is CSVDPRTGKETQYF. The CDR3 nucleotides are TGCAGCGTTGATCCCCGGACAGGGAAAGAGACCCAGTACTTC.

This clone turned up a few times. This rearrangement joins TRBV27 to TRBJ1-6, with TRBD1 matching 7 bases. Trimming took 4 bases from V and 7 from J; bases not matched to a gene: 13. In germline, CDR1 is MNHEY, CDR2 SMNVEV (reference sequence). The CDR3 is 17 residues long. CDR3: CASSSPTRQGKNSPLHF. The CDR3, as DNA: TGTGCCAGCAGTTCGCCAACTAGACAGGGAAAGAATTCACCCCTCCACTTT.

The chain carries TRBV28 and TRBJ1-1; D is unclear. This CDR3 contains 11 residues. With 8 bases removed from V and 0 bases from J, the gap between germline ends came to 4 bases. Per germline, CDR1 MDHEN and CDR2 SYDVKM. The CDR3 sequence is CASGMNTEAFF. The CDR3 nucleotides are TGTGCCAGCGGCATGAACACTGAAGCTTTCTTT.

Written as DNA, the CDR3 is TGTGCCAGCAGCGTAGATTCTCGGGACACAGATACGCAGTATTTT. Translated: CASSVDSRDTDTQYF. This chain joins TRBV9 and TRBJ2-3, with TRBD2 as a possible D gene (5 bases). Germline V gene sequence: CDR1 SGDLS, CDR2 YYNGEE. V gave up 0 bases and J gave up 2 bases, with 10 bases separating them. CDR3 size: 15 residues.